This passage covers 5 T cell receptor beta chains from one sample sequenced in a study of identical twins. TCRdb passed the 5' RACE reads through MiXCR, listing each CDR3 protein once. The table lists 1.5 million to 2 million distinct CDR3 sequences, around a third of them singletons, with 0.25% to 0.3% in the top ten. Sample: cord blood. The receptors were gathered from a newborn girl in good health.

The chain has TRBV3-1 and TRBJ1-6, with D uncertain. The CDR3 spans 14 residues. CDR1 and CDR2 (germline): LGHDT, YNNKEL (reference sequence). Trimming cost V 0 bases and J 8 bases, with 8 bases left between them. The CDR3 region is CASSQDWRDSPLHF. The CDR3 nucleotides read TGTGCCAGCAGCCAAGATTGGCGGGATTCACCCCTCCACTTT.

This clonotype came up a few times. This rearrangement joins TRBV5-1 to TRBJ1-4, with D possibly TRBD1 on 6 matching bases. The ends were cut back, 4 bases at V and 8 bases at J, with 15 bases in the middle. The CDR3 is 14 amino acids. CDR1 is SGHRS, CDR2 YFSETQ, per germline. CDR3 in amino acids: CASSNYRADEKLFF. CDR3 DNA: TGCGCCAGCAGCAATTACAGGGCGGACGAAAAACTGTTTTTT. The whole variable domain, filled in from reference TRBV5-1 and TRBJ1-4, reads KAGVTQTPRYLIKTRGQQVTLSCSPISGHRSVSWYQQTPGQGLQFLFEYFSETQRNKGNFPGRFSGRQFSNSRSEMNVSTLELGDSALYLCASSNYRADEKLFFGSGTQLSVL.

The V gene is TRBV14, the J gene TRBJ2-7; D unresolved. CDR3 size: 15 residues. The germline CDR1 and CDR2 sequences are SGHDN and FVKESK. Trimming shortened V by 6 bases and J by 0 bases, and 15 bases separated the two germline ends. Here the CDR3 DNA reads TGTGCCAGCAGTCCACTCAGCAGGTTCTCCTACGAGCAGTACTTC. It is translated as CASSPLSRFSYEQYF.

As for this clonotype: Just one base apart from a much larger clone, this may be a read error. This rearrangement joins TRBV7-2 to TRBJ2-3; TRBD2 aligns across 7 bases. CDR1 SGHTA and CDR2 FQGNSA come from the germline V gene. The J segment lost 10 bases and the V segment lost 0 bases, leaving 4 bases of the junction unmatched. The length of the CDR3 is 13 residues. The CDR3 here is CASSLAPAGSQYF. In DNA form, the CDR3 reads TGTGCCAGCAGCTTAGCACCAGCGGGATCGCAGTATTTT.

The V gene is TRBV2, the J gene TRBJ2-7, with 9 positions matching TRBD1. This CDR3 spans 14 amino acids. Germline V CDR1 and CDR2: SNHLY, FYNNEI. With V trimmed by 7 bases and J by 5 bases, 9 bases remained unmatched. As DNA, the CDR3 is TGTGCCAGCAACACCGGGACAGGGTTCGACGAGCAGTACTTC. Translated, it gives CASNTGTGFDEQYF.